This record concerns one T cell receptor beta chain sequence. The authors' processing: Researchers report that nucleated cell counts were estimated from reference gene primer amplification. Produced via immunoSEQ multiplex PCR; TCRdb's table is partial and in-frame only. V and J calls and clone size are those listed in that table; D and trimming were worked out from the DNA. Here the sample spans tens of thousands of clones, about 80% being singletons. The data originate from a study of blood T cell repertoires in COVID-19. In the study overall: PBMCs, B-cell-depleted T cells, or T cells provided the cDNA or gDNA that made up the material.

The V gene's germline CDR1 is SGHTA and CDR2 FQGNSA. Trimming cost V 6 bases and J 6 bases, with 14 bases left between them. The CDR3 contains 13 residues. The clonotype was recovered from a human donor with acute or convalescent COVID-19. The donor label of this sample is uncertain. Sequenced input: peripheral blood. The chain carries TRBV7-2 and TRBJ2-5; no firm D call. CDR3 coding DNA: TGTGCCAGCAGGAACTTAAGGCGGCAGACCCAGTACTTC. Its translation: CASRNLRRQTQYF.